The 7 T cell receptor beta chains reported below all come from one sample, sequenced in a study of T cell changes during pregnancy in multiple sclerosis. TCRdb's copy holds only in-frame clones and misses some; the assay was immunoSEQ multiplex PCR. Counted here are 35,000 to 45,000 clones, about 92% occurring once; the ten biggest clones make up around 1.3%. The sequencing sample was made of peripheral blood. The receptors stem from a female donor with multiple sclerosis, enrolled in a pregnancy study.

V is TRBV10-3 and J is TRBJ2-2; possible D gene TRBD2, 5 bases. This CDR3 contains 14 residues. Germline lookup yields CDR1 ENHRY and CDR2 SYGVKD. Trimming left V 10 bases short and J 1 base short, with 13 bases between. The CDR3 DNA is TGTGCCACTCGGCAACGGGAGAACACCGGGGAGCTGTTTTTT. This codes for CATRQRENTGELFF.

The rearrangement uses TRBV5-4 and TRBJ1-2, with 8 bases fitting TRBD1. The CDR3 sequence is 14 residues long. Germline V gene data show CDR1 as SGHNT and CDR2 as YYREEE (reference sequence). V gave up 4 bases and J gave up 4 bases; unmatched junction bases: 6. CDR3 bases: TGTGCCAGCAGCCCGGACAGGGTTTCCTATGGCTACACCTTC. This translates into CASSPDRVSYGYTF. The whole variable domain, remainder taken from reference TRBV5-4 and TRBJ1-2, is ETGVTQSPTHLIKTRGQQVTLRCSSQSGHNTVSWYQQALGQGPQFIFQYYREEENGRGNFPPRFSGLQFPNYSSELNVNALELDDSALYLCASSPDRVSYGYTFGSGTRLTVV.

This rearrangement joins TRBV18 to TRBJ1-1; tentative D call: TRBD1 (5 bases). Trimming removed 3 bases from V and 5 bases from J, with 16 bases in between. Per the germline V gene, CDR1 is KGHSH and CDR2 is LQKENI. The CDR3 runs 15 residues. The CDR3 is CASSPLGRKGTEAFF. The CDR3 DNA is TGTGCCAGCTCACCGCTGGGACGGAAGGGGACTGAAGCTTTCTTT. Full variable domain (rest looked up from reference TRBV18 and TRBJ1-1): NAGVMQNPRHLVRRRGQEARLRCSPMKGHSHVYWYRQLPEEGLKFMVYLQKENIIDESGMPKERFSAEFPKEGPSILRIQQVVRGDSAAYFCASSPLGRKGTEAFFGQGTRLTVV.

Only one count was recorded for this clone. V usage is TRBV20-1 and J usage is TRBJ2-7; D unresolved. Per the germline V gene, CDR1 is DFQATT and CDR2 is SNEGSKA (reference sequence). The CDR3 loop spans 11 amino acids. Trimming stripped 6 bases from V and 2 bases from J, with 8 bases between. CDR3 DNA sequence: TGCAGTGCCTCTCCTACCTACGAGCAGTACTTC. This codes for CSASPTYEQYF.

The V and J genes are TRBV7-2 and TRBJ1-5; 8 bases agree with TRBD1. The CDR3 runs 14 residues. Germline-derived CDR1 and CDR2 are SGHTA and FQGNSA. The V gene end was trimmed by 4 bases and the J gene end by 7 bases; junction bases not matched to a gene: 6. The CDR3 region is CASSSGQGSQPQHF. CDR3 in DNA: TGTGCCAGCAGCTCAGGACAGGGAAGCCAGCCCCAGCATTTT.

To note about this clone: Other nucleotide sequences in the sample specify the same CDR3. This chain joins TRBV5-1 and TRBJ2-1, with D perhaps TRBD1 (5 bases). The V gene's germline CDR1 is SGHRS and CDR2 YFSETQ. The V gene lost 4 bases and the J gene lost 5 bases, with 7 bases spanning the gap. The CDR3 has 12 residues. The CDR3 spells CASSRGHNEQFF. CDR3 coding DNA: TGCGCCAGCAGCAGGGGCCACAATGAGCAGTTCTTC.

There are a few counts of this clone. CDR3 amino acids: CASSLGPGELFF. The CDR3 DNA reads TGTGCCAGCAGTCTGGGTCCCGGGGAGCTGTTTTTT. This chain links TRBV6-6 with TRBJ2-2; D gene unclear. The CDR3 loop spans 12 amino acids. V lost 5 bases to trimming and J lost 6 bases, with 7 bases between them. The V gene's germline CDR1 is MNHNY and CDR2 SVGAGI (reference sequence).